This T cell receptor (beta chain) derives from a study of control samples from healthy donors and cancer patients. TCRdb's copy holds only in-frame clones and misses some; the assay was immunoSEQ multiplex PCR. In the table there are some 120,000 clones, more than 85% of which are singletons. CDR3 size: 13 residues. V lost 3 bases, J lost 2 bases, and 6 bases lay in between. Germline lookup yields CDR1 SGHTA and CDR2 FQGTGA. Sequenced: blood. The source of this sequence is a woman between 18 and 30 years old in good health. The chain employs TRBV7-3 and TRBJ2-3; D is unresolved. CDR3 sequence (DNA): TGTGCCAGCAGCTTGGGCCCCACAGATACGCAGTATTTT. It encodes CASSLGPTDTQYF.